What follows is one T cell receptor beta chain and its context. The data derive from a study of blood T cell repertoires in COVID-19. Study as a whole: The study drew acute and convalescent COVID-19 samples from the United States, Italy and Spain.

Trimming took 7 bases from V and 4 from J; bases not matched to a gene: 4. The CDR3 is made up of 13 amino acids. The germline V gene encodes CDR1 SEHNR and CDR2 FQNEAQ (reference sequence). This table comes from immunoSEQ multiplex PCR, and its TCRdb copy is limited to in-frame clones, with some not included. The sample contains 250,000 to 350,000 clones, roughly 90% of which appear only once. The TCR was taken from a man aged 60 to 75 who had recovered from COVID-19. The specimen was PBMCs or T cells enriched from blood (not recorded which). The rearrangement uses TRBV7-9 and TRBJ1-5, with TRBD1 matching 7 bases. This chain's CDR3 is CASNRGQNQPQHF. CDR3 nucleotide sequence: TGTGCCAGCAACAGGGGACAGAATCAGCCCCAGCATTTT.